The 16 T cell receptor beta chains listed next were all sequenced from one sample in a study of response to subunit inactivated influenza vaccine. TCRdb re-analysed the RT-PCR reads in MiXCR, keeping a single row per CDR3 protein. The table has about 780,000 distinct CDR3 sequences, around 18% seen once. Sequencing was performed on PBMCs from blood, taken 4 to 6 days after vaccination. These receptor sequences come from a man in his forties or fifties who received an inactivated influenza vaccine.

Only a few counts were recorded for this clonotype. For the CDR3, the DNA is TGCAGCGTCTTGGGACCAGTAGCAGCAGATACGCAGTATTTT. Translation: CSVLGPVAADTQYF. The chain links TRBV29-1 to TRBJ2-3, with D perhaps assigned TRBD1 or TRBD2 (5 bases each). Between the trimmed V and J ends, which lost 6 bases and 4 bases, there was a span of 17 bases. Germline values: CDR1 SQVTM, CDR2 ANQGSEA. The CDR3 spans 14 residues.

The chain carries TRBV20-1 and TRBJ2-3, with 10 bases that match TRBD2. J was trimmed by 5 bases and V by 0 bases; bases with no gene match: 5. In germline, CDR1 is DFQATT, CDR2 SNEGSKA (reference sequence). CDR3 length equals 15 residues. The CDR3 loop reads CSARELAGEGDTQYF. DNA of the CDR3: TGCAGTGCTAGAGAGCTAGCGGGAGAGGGAGATACGCAGTATTTT.

This clonotype appeared many times. The chain joins TRBV9 to TRBJ2-5, with 7 bases matching TRBD2. CDR3 length: 15 residues. After removal of 4 bases from V and 5 bases from J, the junction contained 11 bases not matched to a gene. The germline gives CDR1 SGDLS, CDR2 YYNGEE. The chain's CDR3 is CASSPGGGTRETQYF. DNA for the CDR3: TGTGCCAGCAGCCCCGGCGGGGGAACCCGGGAGACCCAGTACTTC.

The chain employs TRBV13 and TRBJ2-7; 8 nucleotides match TRBD2. The CDR3 sequence is 13 residues long. Germline loops: CDR1 PRHDT, CDR2 FYEKMQ (reference sequence). V was pared by 3 bases and J by 7 bases, with 5 bases of the junction left unmatched. CDR3 coding DNA: TGTGCCAGCAGCTTGGGACTAGTTGGGGAGCAGTACTTC. Protein: CASSLGLVGEQYF.

This clonotype was seen a handful of times. The chain uses TRBV6-2 or TRBV6-3 and TRBJ2-1; 7 nucleotides match TRBD2. The CDR3 consists of 16 residues. The V gene end was trimmed by 2 bases and the J gene end by 4 bases; junction bases not matched to a gene: 8. Germline loops: CDR1 MNHEY, CDR2 SVGEGT. CDR3 sequence: CASSYVAGASYNEQFF. DNA for the CDR3: TGTGCCAGCAGTTACGTTGCGGGAGCATCATACAATGAGCAGTTCTTC.

This clonotype was counted ten times or more. The J gene is TRBJ2-3, the V gene TRBV20-1; 10 nucleotides line up with TRBD2. The V gene end was trimmed by 6 bases and the J gene end by 6 bases; junction bases not matched to a gene: 12. The V gene's germline CDR1 is DFQATT and CDR2 SNEGSKA (reference sequence). The CDR3 spans 15 residues. The CDR3 DNA follows: TGCAGTGCCCCCGGGGGTAGCGGGGGGAGTGATACGCAGTATTTT. Translation gives CSAPGGSGGSDTQYF.

This clonotype was counted between two and nine times. This chain joins TRBV20-1 and TRBJ1-1; tentative D call: TRBD1 (5 bases). Germline-derived CDR1 and CDR2 are DFQATT and SNEGSKA (reference sequence). V was pared by 5 bases and J by 3 bases, with 19 bases between. This CDR3 comprises 15 residues. Here the CDR3 reads CSAFPVAGLDTEAFF. As DNA, the CDR3 is TGCAGTGCTTTTCCCGTGGCAGGGCTAGACACTGAAGCTTTCTTT.

The chain combines TRBV5-6 with TRBJ2-7; 8 nucleotides agree with TRBD1. V gave up 3 bases and J gave up 0 bases; unmatched junction bases: 8. This CDR3 has 16 amino acids. Germline CDR1 reads SGHDT; CDR2 reads YYEEEE. The CDR3 reads CASSSLGQAFSYEQYF. The CDR3 DNA is TGTGCCAGCAGCTCACTGGGACAGGCGTTCTCCTACGAGCAGTACTTC.

The rearrangement links TRBV20-1 to TRBJ2-7; perhaps TRBD1 as D (6 bases). Trimming stripped 6 bases from V and 4 bases from J, with 13 bases between. Per germline, CDR1 DFQATT and CDR2 SNEGSKA (reference sequence). The CDR3 totals 12 residues. The CDR3 coding sequence is TGCAGTGCCCTAGGACAGCGGTACGAGCAGTACTTC. Amino acids: CSALGQRYEQYF.

Ten or more counts support this clonotype. The chain couples TRBV4-3 to TRBJ1-2, with 7 bases identical to TRBD1. Trimming at V came to 0 bases and at J to 4 bases, leaving 11 bases not matched to a gene. Germline V gene lookup returns CDR1 LGHNA and CDR2 YSLEER. The CDR3 sequence is 17 residues long. The CDR3 DNA reads TGCGCCAGCAGCCAAGATCTCCCCCGGGACAGCGGCTATGGCTACACCTTC. Its translation is CASSQDLPRDSGYGYTF.

This clonotype occurred many times. The chain couples TRBV15 to TRBJ2-2; D is undetermined. CDR1 LNHNV and CDR2 YYDKDF come from the germline V gene (reference sequence). The ends were cut back, 0 bases at V and 0 bases at J, with 5 bases in the middle. The CDR3 sequence is 15 residues long. This CDR3 reads CATSRDGANTGELFF. The CDR3, as DNA: TGTGCCACCAGCAGAGACGGTGCGAACACCGGGGAGCTGTTTTTT. Using reference TRBV15 and TRBJ2-2 for the parts outside the CDR3, the full variable domain is DAMVIQNPRYQVTQFGKPVTLSCSQTLNHNVMYWYQQKSSQAPKLLFHYYDKDFNNEADTPDNFQSRRPNTSFCFLDIRSPGLGDTAMYLCATSRDGANTGELFFGEGSRLTVL.

V gene TRBV12-3 or TRBV12-4 combines with J gene TRBJ2-2; D gene uncertain. The CDR3 is 13 amino acids. Trimming took off 2 bases at V and 5 bases at J, with 6 bases between the two ends. The CDR3 DNA is TGTGCCAGCAGTTTACAGCAAACCGGGGAGCTGTTTTTT. Translated, it gives CASSLQQTGELFF.

The rearrangement joins TRBV5-4 to TRBJ2-5; 11 nucleotides line up with TRBD2. CDR1 is SGHNT, CDR2 YYREEE, per germline (reference sequence). CDR3 length: 16 amino acids. V was clipped by 1 base and J by 2 bases; unmatched bases: 4. As DNA, the CDR3 is TGTGCCAGCAGCTTGAACCTAGCGGGAGGACAAGAGACCCAGTACTTC. Its protein product is CASSLNLAGGQETQYF. Supplemented by reference TRBV5-4 and TRBJ2-5, the full variable domain reads ETGVTQSPTHLIKTRGQQVTLRCSSQSGHNTVSWYQQALGQGPQFIFQYYREEENGRGNFPPRFSGLQFPNYSSELNVNALELDDSALYLCASSLNLAGGQETQYFGPGTRLLVL.

Concerning this clonotype: At one boundary the junction diverges from the germline segment, which might be a read error. The chain links TRBV6-6 to TRBJ1-2; tentative D call: TRBD1 (6 bases). Germline CDR1 is MNHNY and CDR2 is SVGAGI (reference sequence). The CDR3 contains 13 residues. The chain's CDR3 is CASSLRDRSLSLF. For the CDR3, the DNA is TGTGCCAGCAGTTTACGCGACAGGAGCTTGAGCCTTTTC.

This clonotype has ten or more counts. This chain joins TRBV7-9 and TRBJ1-5; 7 nucleotides agree with TRBD1. Per germline, CDR1 SEHNR and CDR2 FQNEAQ (reference sequence). This CDR3 region has 14 residues. Trimming at V came to 6 bases and at J to 4 bases, leaving 6 bases not matched to a gene. DNA of the CDR3: TGTGCCAGCAGTTCTGGGACAGCGAATCAGCCCCAGCATTTT. It encodes CASSSGTANQPQHF.

This clonotype has only one observation. The genes are TRBV28 and TRBJ1-6; no clear D. The CDR3 totals 16 residues. Germline CDR1 MDHEN, CDR2 SYDVKM. V shed 5 bases and J shed 3 bases, with 14 bases lying between them. DNA for the CDR3: TGTGCCAGCAGTACCCCGCGACCGTACTATAATTCACCCCTCCACTTT. Translated, it gives CASSTPRPYYNSPLHF.